The present T cell receptor beta chain was sequenced within a study of cytomegalovirus exposure and HLA in healthy donors. Study overall: Later analysis reported that the 130 or so validation repertoires shared the platform of the 650 to 700 first-cohort repertoires. General study results and limits: The study listed approximately 160 cytomegalovirus-associated TCR beta chains. Reported results showed that the classifier diagnosed cytomegalovirus status with high specificity and sensitivity. Usually a TCR sequence was rare, but some public TCRs were found in many donors.

Turning to this clone: Its antigen is still unknown.

Method: immunoSEQ multiplex PCR; TCRdb's copy keeps in-frame clones and lacks some. This sample carries roughly 250,000 clones, around 89% of them seen once, and the ten largest clones take about 0.36%. Sequencing used PBMCs. The origin of this receptor is a woman younger than 30 in good health and CMV-seronegative.

CDR3 DNA: TGTGCCAGCAGCCCCCGCGGTAGCGGGGGGGCAAGTCATACGCAGTATTTT. Amino acid sequence: CASSPRGSGGASHTQYF. This rearrangement joins TRBV9 to TRBJ2-3; 11 nucleotides agree with TRBD2. The J segment lost 7 bases and the V segment lost 4 bases, leaving 14 bases of the junction unmatched. CDR1 is SGDLS and CDR2 is YYNGEE in the germline V gene. The CDR3 sequence is 17 residues long.